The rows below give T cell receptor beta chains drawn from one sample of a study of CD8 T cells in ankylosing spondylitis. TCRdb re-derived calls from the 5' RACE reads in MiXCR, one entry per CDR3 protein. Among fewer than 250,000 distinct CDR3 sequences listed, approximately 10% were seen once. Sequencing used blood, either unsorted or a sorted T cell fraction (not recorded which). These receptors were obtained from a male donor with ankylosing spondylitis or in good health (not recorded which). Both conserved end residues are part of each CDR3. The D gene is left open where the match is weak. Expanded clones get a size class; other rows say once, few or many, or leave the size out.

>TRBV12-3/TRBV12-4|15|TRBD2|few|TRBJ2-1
CASSLNSGGGNEQFF
TGTGCCAGCAGTTTAAATAGTGGGGGGGGGAATGAGCAGTTCTTC
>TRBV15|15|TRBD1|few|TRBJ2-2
CATSRGQGITGELFF
TGTGCCACCAGCAGGGGACAGGGCATCACCGGGGAGCTGTTTTTT
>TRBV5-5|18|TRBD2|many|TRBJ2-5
CASSLSTSGGGYQETQYF
TGTGCCAGCAGCTTGTCGACTAGCGGGGGGGGGTACCAAGAGACCCAGTACTTC
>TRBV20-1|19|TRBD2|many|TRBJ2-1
CSARPHPGLAGGPSGEQFF
TGCAGTGCTAGACCACACCCGGGACTAGCGGGAGGGCCGTCAGGTGAGCAGTTCTTC
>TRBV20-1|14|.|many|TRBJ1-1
CSARDSRRNTEAFF
TGCAGTGCTAGAGACTCCCGGAGGAACACTGAAGCTTTCTTT
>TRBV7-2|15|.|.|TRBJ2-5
CASSLQASPQETQYF
TGTGCCAGCAGCCTCCAAGCTAGCCCACAAGAGACCCAGTACTTC
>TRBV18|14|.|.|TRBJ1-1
CASSPPGTGTEAFF
TGTGCCAGCTCACCACCGGGGACGGGTACTGAAGCTTTCTTT
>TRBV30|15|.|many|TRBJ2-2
CAWNPGQTSTGELFF
TGTGCCTGGAACCCAGGGCAAACCTCCACCGGGGAGCTGTTTTTT
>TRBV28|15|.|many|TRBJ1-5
CASTPSGGLRRPQHF
TGTGCCAGCACCCCCTCCGGGGGCCTCAGAAGGCCCCAGCATTTT
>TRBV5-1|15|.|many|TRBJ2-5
CASSLAVVRHETQYF
TGCGCCAGCAGCTTGGCCGTGGTTCGTCACGAGACCCAGTACTTC
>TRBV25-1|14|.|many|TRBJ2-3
CASTLATSTDTQYF
TGTGCCAGCACCCTAGCGACTAGCACAGATACGCAGTATTTT
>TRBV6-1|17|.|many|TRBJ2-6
CASNIQGNSSGANVLTF
TGTGCCAGCAACATACAGGGTAACAGCTCTGGGGCCAACGTCCTGACTTTC
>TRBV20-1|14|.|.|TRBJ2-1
CSARGQRSGTEQFF
TGCAGTGCTCGTGGTCAACGCAGCGGCACTGAGCAGTTCTTC
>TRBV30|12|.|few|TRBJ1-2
CAWSGGADLYTF
TGTGCCTGGAGTGGGGGCGCGGATCTATACACCTTC
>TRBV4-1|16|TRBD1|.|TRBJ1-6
CASSPIKGARNSPLHF
TGCGCCAGCAGCCCTATAAAGGGGGCTCGTAATTCACCCCTCCACTTT
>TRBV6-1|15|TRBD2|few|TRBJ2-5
CASTPPGLEKGTQYF
TGTGCCAGCACTCCCCCTGGACTAGAGAAAGGGACCCAGTACTTC
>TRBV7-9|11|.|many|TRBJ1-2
CASSLETGYTF
TGTGCCAGCAGCTTAGAAACTGGCTACACCTTC